The count of the clone carrying this T cell receptor (beta chain) is one. Losses at the gene ends were 6 bases for V and 7 bases for J; bases not matched to a gene: 12. Per the germline V gene, CDR1 is SNHLY and CDR2 is FYNNEI. The CDR3 is 14 residues long. These data are taken from a study of blood T cell repertoires in COVID-19. Study at large: There were acute and convalescent COVID-19 samples, and they came from the United States, Italy and Spain.

In the authors' workflow: Amplification of reference gene primers was used by the study to estimate nucleated cell counts. Assay used: immunoSEQ multiplex PCR; TCRdb lists only in-frame clones, some missing. For V, J and clone size, that table is used; D and trimming come from the DNA. The sample holds 250,000 to 400,000 clones, almost 90% seen once. The gene calls are TRBV2 and TRBJ2-7, with 7 bases that match TRBD1. Sequenced: peripheral blood. The TCR originated in a woman in her twenties or thirties with COVID-19, enrolled during active disease. For the CDR3, the DNA is TGTGCCAGCAGGCAGACAGGGAGAATGGGGGAGCAGTACTTC. This translates into CASRQTGRMGEQYF.